This T cell receptor (beta chain) is drawn from a study of T cell repertoires in cytomegalovirus infection. TCRdb reprocessed the reads with MiXCR, giving one entry per CDR3 protein. The sample consists of some 200,000 distinct CDR3 sequences, 38% of them appearing once. V gave up 2 bases and J gave up 3 bases; unmatched junction bases: 2. The CDR3 is 15 amino acids. CDR1 and CDR2 from the germline V gene are MNHEY and SVGAGI. This clonotype occurred a few times. Its antigen remains unknown. This sequence was found in a human donor in good health (CMV status not recorded). Some clones in this sample may be carry-over from other donors' samples. The material was CD8+ T cells from cultured PBMCs, obtained from culture after CMV antigen stimulation. The chain recombines TRBV6-5 with TRBJ2-3, with 10 bases matching TRBD2. The chain's CDR3 is CASSYERGGTDTQYF. Here the CDR3 DNA reads TGTGCCAGCAGTTACGAGCGGGGGGGAACAGATACGCAGTATTTT.